Below, 17 T cell receptor beta chains from the same sample are listed, as sequenced in a study of coeliac disease. General study points: Control samples showed higher TRB and TRG clonality than intraepithelial and lamina propria samples in active celiac disease.

The repertoire was sequenced with immunoSEQ multiplex PCR; TCRdb's copy has only in-frame clones and lacks some. This sample yields roughly 4,200 clones, of which less than 70% are seen a single time; about a tenth belongs to the top ten. Their target antigens are unknown. What was sequenced was intraepithelial lymphocytes from the gut. The origin of the receptors is a man in his 70s with active celiac disease.

A single count supports this clone. V usage is TRBV6-6 and J usage is TRBJ1-1; D unresolved. Trimming stripped 6 bases from V and 1 base from J, with 9 bases between. The CDR3 loop spans 13 amino acids. Germline values: CDR1 MNHNY, CDR2 SVGAGI (reference sequence). The CDR3 region is CASSPTENTEAFF. As DNA, the CDR3 is TGTGCCAGCAGCCCAACAGAGAACACTGAAGCTTTCTTT.

The chain recombines TRBV30 with TRBJ1-5; D is possibly TRBD1 (6 bases). The CDR3 covers 15 residues. Trimming stripped 2 bases from V and 0 bases from J, with 11 bases between. Germline V CDR1 and CDR2: GTSNPN, SVGIG (reference sequence). The chain's CDR3 is CAWSQGLSSNQPQHF. CDR3 nucleotides: TGTGCCTGGAGTCAGGGGTTAAGTAGCAATCAGCCCCAGCATTTT.

This clone has more than one count but fewer than ten. The chain links TRBV27 to TRBJ2-3; TRBD2 is a possible D gene (6 bases). This CDR3 region has 16 residues. V was cut by 7 bases and J by 1 base, with 18 bases left in between. CDR1 and CDR2 from the germline V gene are MNHEY and SMNVEV (reference sequence). The CDR3 protein is CASMGGYGGGTDTQYF. For the CDR3, the DNA is TGTGCCAGCATGGGGGGATATGGCGGGGGCACAGATACGCAGTATTTT.

The rearrangement uses TRBV5-5 and TRBJ2-7; 7 bases are shared with TRBD1. This CDR3 spans 16 amino acids. Germline trimming cut 0 bases from V and 1 base from J; bases unmatched to any gene: 7. Germline V gene data show CDR1 as SGHKS and CDR2 as YYEKEE (reference sequence). CDR3 coding DNA: TGTGCCAGCAGCTTGGCCTCGGCAGGGGGATCCTACGAGCAGTACTTC. It yields the protein CASSLASAGGSYEQYF.

The V and J genes are TRBV19 and TRBJ1-5; D gene ambiguous. CDR1 LNHDA and CDR2 SQIVND come from the germline V gene (reference sequence). The length of the CDR3 is 15 residues. The germline V and J ends were trimmed by 3 bases and 3 bases, with 12 bases remaining between them. The chain's CDR3 is CASSIEGGNNQPQHF. CDR3 sequence (DNA): TGTGCCAGTAGTATCGAGGGAGGTAACAATCAGCCCCAGCATTTT.

By proportion, this clone is large. The chain links TRBV7-9 to TRBJ2-7; D call uncertain. V lost 1 base and J lost 3, with 10 bases in between. This CDR3 region has 14 residues. Germline CDR1 and CDR2: SEHNR and FQNEAQ (reference sequence). This CDR3 reads CASSLVGLHYEQYF. CDR3 sequence (DNA): TGTGCCAGCAGCTTAGTTGGGCTACACTACGAGCAGTACTTC.

This sequence joins TRBV2 and TRBJ2-7, with D perhaps TRBD1 (6 bases). The V gene lost 7 bases and the J gene lost 3 bases, with 13 bases spanning the gap. Per germline, CDR1 SNHLY and CDR2 FYNNEI. The CDR3 spans 13 residues. CDR3 protein: CASIYRVNYEQYF. The DNA of the CDR3 is TGTGCCAGCATTTACAGGGTGAACTACGAGCAGTACTTC.

The chain links TRBV6-5 to TRBJ2-5; TRBD2 agrees at 10 bases. The junction had 13 bases not matched to a gene; V was cut back by 7 bases and J by 11 bases. Germline V CDR1 and CDR2: MNHEY, SVGAGI. The CDR3 contains 14 residues. The CDR3 reads CASKPSLAGVEQYF. The CDR3 nucleotides read TGTGCCAGCAAACCATCTCTAGCGGGAGTTGAGCAGTACTTC.

The rearrangement joins TRBV25-1 to TRBJ2-6, with 9 bases lining up with TRBD1. The CDR3 has 17 amino acids. Trimming removed 6 bases from V and 4 bases from J; junction bases left unmatched: 10. Looked up from germline, CDR1 is MGHDK and CDR2 is SYGVNS. The CDR3 DNA reads TGTGCCAGCAGGGGACAGGGAATCTGGTCCGGGGCCAACGTCCTGACTTTC. Translating gives CASRGQGIWSGANVLTF.

This clone was detected a few times. The V call is TRBV10-3, the J call TRBJ2-5; D possibly corresponds to TRBD2 (5 bases). The DNA matches TRBJ2-7 better at its end, which makes the J call doubtful. Germline V lookup: CDR1 ENHRY, CDR2 SYGVKD. The CDR3 has 15 amino acids. The CDR3, as DNA: TGTGCCATCAGTGAGAGTACGAGGACTTCCTACGAGCAGTACTTC. Translation gives CAISESTRTSYEQYF.

This clone is deemed large. The chain is built from TRBV19 and TRBJ1-5; D gene uncertain. Germline values: CDR1 LNHDA, CDR2 SQIVND (reference sequence). Trimming left V 3 bases short and J 6 bases short, with 9 bases between. This CDR3 has 13 residues. The CDR3 nucleotides are TGTGCCAGTAGTATGATCGGGGTTCAGCCCCAGCATTTT. Translation gives CASSMIGVQPQHF.

In its sample, this clone was seen a few times. Different DNA sequences within this sample yield the same CDR3. The chain uses TRBV5-1 and TRBJ2-7; D gene ambiguous. Trimming removed 0 bases from V and 4 bases from J, with 11 bases in between. This CDR3 has 14 amino acids. Germline assignment: CDR1 SGHRS and CDR2 YFSETQ. CDR3 sequence (DNA): TGCGCCAGCAGCTTGGGTCCTGGCTTGTACGAGCAGTACTTC. This translates into CASSLGPGLYEQYF.

The rearrangement joins TRBV9 to TRBJ2-3; 7 positions match TRBD1. The CDR3 has 16 amino acids. The germline V gene has CDR1 SGDLS and CDR2 YYNGEE. With V trimmed by 0 bases and J by 0 bases, 4 bases remained unmatched. CDR3 protein: CASSVATGISTDTQYF. CDR3 DNA sequence: TGTGCCAGCAGCGTAGCGACAGGGATCAGCACAGATACGCAGTATTTT.

The V gene is TRBV11-2, the J gene TRBJ2-6; 8 nucleotides align to TRBD1. CDR1 is SGHAT and CDR2 is FQNNGV in the germline V gene. The CDR3 covers 18 residues. The ends lost 5 bases at V and 0 bases at J; junction bases unmatched: 9. CDR3 coding DNA: TGTGCCAGCAGCATGGCAGGGGGCCCTAGCTCTGGGGCCAACGTCCTGACTTTC. Protein sequence: CASSMAGGPSSGANVLTF. The entire variable domain, with the rest obtained from reference TRBV11-2 and TRBJ2-6, is as follows: EAGVAQSPRYKIIEKRQSVAFWCNPISGHATLYWYQQILGQGPKLLIQFQNNGVVDDSQLPKDRFSAERLKGVDSTLKIQPAKLEDSAVYLCASSMAGGPSSGANVLTFGAGSRLTVL.

The chain couples TRBV28 to TRBJ1-1, with D uncertain. The length of the CDR3 is 14 residues. V lost 7 bases to trimming and J lost 0 bases, with 12 bases between them. Germline V gives CDR1 MDHEN, CDR2 SYDVKM. This chain's CDR3 is CASKRAGVNTEAFF. For the CDR3, the DNA is TGTGCCAGCAAGCGAGCCGGGGTGAACACTGAAGCTTTCTTT.

The chain has TRBV27 and TRBJ2-7; D possibly corresponds to TRBD2 (6 bases). The V end lost 8 bases, the J end lost 5 bases, and 16 bases lay between the germline ends. This CDR3 spans 13 amino acids. CDR1 is MNHEY, CDR2 SMNVEV, per germline (reference sequence). This CDR3 is CASGGVEDNEQYF. As DNA, the CDR3 is TGTGCCAGCGGCGGGGTGGAGGATAACGAGCAGTACTTC.

The rearrangement joins TRBV15 to TRBJ1-4; no clear D gene. V was clipped by 10 bases and J by 5 bases, with 17 bases between them. CDR1 and CDR2 from the germline V gene are LNHNV and YYDKDF (reference sequence). This CDR3 region has 14 residues. The chain's CDR3 is CAISSAGGNEKLFF. In DNA form, the CDR3 reads TGTGCCATCTCCTCGGCGGGCGGGAATGAAAAACTGTTTTTT.